These 30 T cell receptor beta chains were sequenced from one sample in a study of regulatory T cells in long-lasting Graves disease. Time point: newly diagnosed GD, antithyroid drugs for less than 3 months. Following extraction of RNA from PBMCs, that RNA was used to make the TCR library. Libraries of TCR beta came from iRepertoire HTBI primers plus Arm-PCR of CDR3 regions. Via MiXCR, TCRdb re-called the multiplex PCR reads, giving one row per CDR3 protein. The sample has approximately 490,000 distinct CDR3 sequences, around 16% seen once. These data also featured in a second study, about T cells in Graves' hyperthyroidism and ophthalmopathy.

The starting material was peripheral blood mononuclear cells (PBMCs), obtained at new diagnosis, from a patient treated with antithyroid drugs. These receptors were collected from a man aged 40-49 years with Graves disease.

The CDR3 sequence is CASADRDVNGYTF. The CDR3 DNA reads as TGTGCCAGCGCGGACAGGGATGTCAATGGCTACACCTTC. The chain uses TRBV6-2 or TRBV6-3 and TRBJ1-2, with 8 bases lining up with TRBD1. This CDR3 is 13 amino acids long. Germline CDR1 is MNHEY and CDR2 is SVGEGT. J gave up 6 bases and V 8 bases, and 8 bases lay outside the gene matches.

This clonotype was counted at least ten times. V usage is TRBV20-1 and J usage is TRBJ1-1; D call uncertain. V lost 5 bases to trimming and J lost 3 bases, with 13 bases between them. Per the germline V gene, CDR1 is DFQATT and CDR2 is SNEGSKA (reference sequence). This CDR3 comprises 13 residues. This chain's CDR3 is CSASEGAYTEAFF. Here the CDR3 DNA reads TGCAGTGCTTCGGAGGGAGCTTACACTGAAGCTTTCTTT.

This clonotype was seen at least ten times. V usage is TRBV6-1 and J usage is TRBJ2-7; no firm D call. The ends were cut back, 3 bases at V and 6 bases at J, with 15 bases in the middle. Germline V gene sequence: CDR1 MNHNS, CDR2 SASEGT. This CDR3 contains 14 residues. The CDR3 nucleotides are TGTGCCAGCAGTGATGGATCCCTACTCCCCGAGCAGTACTTC. Its protein product is CASSDGSLLPEQYF.

This sequence joins TRBV6-1 and TRBJ1-5; 8 bases line up with TRBD1. The CDR3 spans 13 residues. V dropped 10 bases and J dropped 5; count of bases not matched to a gene: 7. The V gene's germline CDR1 is MNHNS and CDR2 SASEGT. The CDR3 loop reads CAIRQGNDQPQHF. The CDR3 region has the DNA TGTGCCATCAGACAGGGGAACGATCAGCCCCAGCATTTT.

The rearrangement links TRBV14 to TRBJ2-7, with TRBD1 matching over 7 bases. Germline V lookup: CDR1 SGHDN, CDR2 FVKESK. This CDR3 comprises 15 residues. With 1 base clipped from V and 2 bases from J, the junction kept 5 bases outside the gene matches. CDR3 sequence reads: CASSQAGTATYEQYF. The CDR3 bases are TGTGCCAGCAGCCAAGCCGGGACAGCCACCTACGAGCAGTACTTC.

About this clonotype itself: Since a much larger clone is just one base distant, this may be a read error. This chain links TRBV2 with TRBJ2-2; 11 nucleotides match TRBD2. CDR1 and CDR2 from the germline V gene are SNHLY and FYNNEI. The CDR3 is 17 amino acids. The chain's CDR3 is CAILISTSGTNTGELLF. The CDR3 bases are TGTGCCATCTTAATCTCGACTAGCGGGACGAACACCGGGGAGCTGCTTTTT. Using reference TRBV2 and TRBJ2-2 for the parts outside the CDR3, the full variable domain is EPEVTQTPSHQVTQMGQEVILRCVPISNHLYFYWYRQILGQKVEFLVSFYNNEISEKSEIFDDQFSVERPDGSNFTLKIRSTKLEDSAMYFCAILISTSGTNTGELLFGEGSRLTVL.

This clonotype turned up a few times. A much larger clone lies one base from this, so it may be a read error. The V gene is TRBV28, the J gene TRBJ2-2, with TRBD1 matching 7 bases. The CDR3 runs to 14 residues. The germline CDR1 and CDR2 sequences are MDHEN and SYDVKM. The CDR3 coding sequence is TGTGCCAGCAGTCACCGACAGGGAACCGGGGCGCTGTTTTTT. Translation gives CASSHRQGTGALFF.

The chain has TRBV6-1 and TRBJ2-3; TRBD2 matches at 10 bases. Trimming cost V 5 bases and J 0 bases; bases outside gene matches: 8. There are 17 residues in the CDR3. The V gene's germline CDR1 is MNHNS and CDR2 SASEGT. CDR3 protein: CASSKWTSGPSTDTQYF. For the CDR3, the DNA is TGTGCCAGCAGTAAATGGACTAGCGGACCTAGCACAGATACGCAGTATTTT.

The rearrangement joins TRBV14 to TRBJ2-1; D remains unclear. From germline, CDR1 is SGHDN and CDR2 FVKESK. The CDR3 has 17 residues. The V gene lost 5 bases and the J gene lost 0 bases, with 17 bases spanning the gap. The CDR3 region has the DNA TGTGCCAGCAGCAGCCAACTTGGGCTCCGCTCCTACAATGAGCAGTTCTTC. Translating gives CASSSQLGLRSYNEQFF.

This clonotype came up a few times. The rearrangement joins TRBV29-1 to TRBJ1-1, with D possibly being TRBD1 (6 bases). V lost 6 bases to trimming and J lost 2 bases, with 16 bases between them. The CDR3 is 14 residues long. Germline V gene sequence: CDR1 SQVTM, CDR2 ANQGSEA. Here the CDR3 reads CSVVSGTYNTEAFF. In DNA, the CDR3 is TGCAGCGTCGTCTCCGGGACATATAACACTGAAGCTTTCTTT.

The chain has TRBV11-3 and TRBJ2-2; 9 bases align to TRBD1. The CDR3 spans 14 residues. Germline V gives CDR1 SGHNT, CDR2 YENEEA. J was trimmed by 5 bases and V by 10 bases; bases with no gene match: 8. The CDR3 nucleotides read TGTGCCATCCCTTACAGGGGGCGTACCGGGGAGCTGTTTTTT. This codes for CAIPYRGRTGELFF. Together with reference TRBV11-3 and TRBJ2-2, the CDR3 gives the full variable domain: EAGVVQSPRYKIIEKKQPVAFWCNPISGHNTLYWYLQNLGQGPELLIRYENEEAVDDSQLPKDRFSAERLKGVDSTLKIQPAELGDSAVYLCAIPYRGRTGELFFGEGSRLTVL.

There are a few counts of this clonotype. This chain links TRBV29-1 with TRBJ1-5; no definite D call. In germline, CDR1 is SQVTM, CDR2 ANQGSEA. Trimming shortened V by 1 base and J by 4 bases, and 11 bases separated the two germline ends. CDR3 length: 14 amino acids. The CDR3 spells CSVEAPGLNQPQHF. CDR3 DNA: TGCAGCGTTGAAGCACCCGGGCTGAATCAGCCCCAGCATTTT.

The DNA of the CDR3 is TGTGCCAGCAGTTTGTCCGGGACAGGGACCTACGAGCAGTACTTC. Protein sequence: CASSLSGTGTYEQYF. The chain joins TRBV28 to TRBJ2-7; 9 bases are shared with TRBD1. Germline CDR1 and CDR2: MDHEN and SYDVKM. V shed 3 bases and J 2 bases; nucleotides not matched to a gene: 5. This CDR3 spans 15 amino acids. The complete variable domain, with remaining parts taken from reference TRBV28 and TRBJ2-7, reads DVKVTQSSRYLVKRTGEKVFLECVQDMDHENMFWYRQDPGLGLRLIYFSYDVKMKEKGDIPEGYSVSREKKERFSLILESASTNQTSMYLCASSLSGTGTYEQYFGPGTRLTVT.

The chain links TRBV20-1 to TRBJ2-3; 10 bases are shared with TRBD2. With 6 bases clipped from V and 6 bases from J, the junction kept 12 bases outside the gene matches. The CDR3 totals 15 residues. Germline loops: CDR1 DFQATT, CDR2 SNEGSKA (reference sequence). The CDR3 loop is CSAPSSGSWADTQYF. Written as DNA, the CDR3 is TGCAGTGCCCCCTCTAGCGGGAGCTGGGCGGATACGCAGTATTTT.

In its sample, this clonotype was seen a few times. V gene TRBV20-1 combines with J gene TRBJ2-7; TRBD2 is a possible D gene (5 bases). The CDR3 totals 15 residues. V lost 0 bases and J 1 base, leaving 13 bases between the germline ends. Germline CDR1 and CDR2: DFQATT and SNEGSKA (reference sequence). Here the CDR3 reads CSARDPGTGSYEQYF. The CDR3, as DNA: TGCAGTGCTAGAGATCCTGGTACGGGGTCCTACGAGCAGTACTTC.

The rearrangement uses TRBV19 and TRBJ2-3; perhaps TRBD2 as D (5 bases). This CDR3 contains 15 residues. Germline-derived CDR1 and CDR2 are LNHDA and SQIVND (reference sequence). The V and J ends lost 3 bases and 2 bases respectively, with 12 bases between them. CDR3 in amino acids: CASSILGLNTDTQYF. The DNA for the CDR3 is TGTGCCAGTAGTATTCTAGGACTTAACACAGATACGCAGTATTTT.

There are many counts of this clonotype. This chain connects TRBV3-1 to TRBJ1-1, with D possibly being TRBD1 (5 bases). The CDR3 consists of 12 residues. V shed 3 bases and J shed 7 bases, with 9 bases lying between them. Looked up from germline, CDR1 is LGHDT and CDR2 is YNNKEL (reference sequence). The CDR3 DNA reads TGTGCCAGCAGCCAGTATGACAGTGAAGCTTTCTTT. Translated: CASSQYDSEAFF.

This clonotype has only a few counts. This chain links TRBV20-1 with TRBJ2-7; weak D call: TRBD1 (5 bases). This CDR3 has 13 residues. Germline loops: CDR1 DFQATT, CDR2 SNEGSKA (reference sequence). V dropped 3 bases and J dropped 2 bases, with 11 bases sitting between them. CDR3 nucleotides: TGCAGTGCTAGTTACGACAGCGCCTACGAGCAGTACTTC. This sequence encodes CSASYDSAYEQYF.

This clonotype was observed many times. The DNA for the CDR3 is TGTGCCAGCAGTTTATGGCGGCAGGGGGGGTCCCAGTACTTC. Translating gives CASSLWRQGGSQYF. The chain links TRBV28 to TRBJ2-5, with D possibly called TRBD1 or TRBD2 (7 bases each). The CDR3 is made up of 14 amino acids. Between the trimmed V and J ends, which lost 0 bases and 9 bases, there was a span of 14 bases. In germline, CDR1 is MDHEN, CDR2 SYDVKM.

In the case of this clonotype: It may be a read error: a sequence one base away is much more abundant. The rearrangement joins TRBV5-1 to TRBJ2-4; 12 positions match TRBD2. From germline, CDR1 is SGHRS and CDR2 YFSETQ. CDR3 length: 18 amino acids. The CDR3 DNA reads TGCGCCGGCAGGCTCGGACTAGCGGGAACTGTAGCCAAAAACATTCAGTACTTC. Protein sequence: CAGRLGLAGTVAKNIQYF.

This clonotype has at least ten counts. V gene TRBV28 combines with J gene TRBJ2-3; 10 bases fit TRBD2. Trimming at V came to 4 bases and at J to 4 bases, leaving 8 bases not matched to a gene. The germline V gene has CDR1 MDHEN and CDR2 SYDVKM. The CDR3 spans 16 residues. In DNA form, the CDR3 reads TGTGCCAGCAGTTCAAAAAGCGGGAGGGCCGCAGATACGCAGTATTTT. Protein: CASSSKSGRAADTQYF.

The CDR3 DNA sequence: TGTGCCAGCAGCAAGAACACAGGCTCCTACGAGCAGTACTTC. Amino acid sequence: CASSKNTGSYEQYF. This chain connects TRBV5-4 to TRBJ2-7; TRBD1 is a possible D gene (5 bases). CDR1 is SGHNT and CDR2 is YYREEE in the germline V gene (reference sequence). V lost 4 bases and J lost 0, with 11 bases in between. The CDR3 has 14 residues.

This clonotype has at least ten counts. The rearrangement uses TRBV2 and TRBJ2-7; 8 nucleotides line up with TRBD2. Germline V gene data show CDR1 as SNHLY and CDR2 as FYNNEI. The ends lost 6 bases at V and 6 bases at J; junction bases unmatched: 4. The CDR3 runs to 12 residues. The CDR3 DNA is TGTGCCAGCAGGGCCGGGAGGGCCGAGCAGTACTTC. It specifies CASRAGRAEQYF.

Ten or more counts support this clonotype. The chain recombines TRBV2 with TRBJ2-7, with D hard to call. The CDR3 totals 13 residues. The V gene's germline CDR1 is SNHLY and CDR2 FYNNEI. With 7 bases removed from V and 8 bases from J, the gap between germline ends came to 18 bases. The CDR3 nucleotides read TGTGCCAGCAACGGTGAACGACAAACGAAGCAGTACTTC. Translation gives CASNGERQTKQYF.

This clonotype occurred a few times. V gene TRBV3-1 combines with J gene TRBJ2-1; 9 nucleotides align to TRBD2. With the DNA end fitting TRBJ2-3 better, the J assignment may be wrong. The V gene's germline CDR1 is LGHDT and CDR2 YNNKEL (reference sequence). The CDR3 covers 16 residues. The CDR3 reads CASSPLAGSRVDTQYF. The CDR3 coding sequence is TGTGCCAGCAGCCCCCTAGCGGGATCTCGGGTAGATACGCAGTATTTT.

The sample holds many counts of this clonotype. This chain connects TRBV7-2 to TRBJ1-5, with 8 bases fitting TRBD1. The CDR3 runs 15 residues. The V gene's germline CDR1 is SGHTA and CDR2 FQGNSA. V lost 6 bases and J lost 2; bases outside the gene matches: 6. DNA for the CDR3: TGTGCCAGCAGGTTCCAGGGGGCAGGCAATCAGCCCCAGCATTTT. Translated, it gives CASRFQGAGNQPQHF.

This clonotype was detected many times. The V call is TRBV10-3, the J call TRBJ2-7; 11 nucleotides line up with TRBD1. This CDR3 spans 13 amino acids. V trimming: 7 bases; J trimming: 3 bases; junction bases outside the gene matches: 2. Germline V gene sequence: CDR1 ENHRY, CDR2 SYGVKD. In DNA, the CDR3 is TGTGCCATCACCGGGACAGGGGGCTACGAGCAGTACTTC. Translation gives CAITGTGGYEQYF.

This clonotype has more than one count but fewer than ten. V and J are TRBV3-1 and TRBJ2-7; 11 nucleotides align to TRBD2. The germline V gene has CDR1 LGHDT and CDR2 YNNKEL (reference sequence). J was trimmed by 0 bases and V by 4 bases; bases with no gene match: 14. The CDR3 consists of 19 residues. The CDR3 nucleotides read TGTGCCAGCAGCCCCCCGGGGCCTAGCGGGAGGCCACGCTCCTACGAGCAGTACTTC. Protein: CASSPPGPSGRPRSYEQYF.

In its sample, this clonotype was seen many times. The chain couples TRBV11-2 to TRBJ2-2, with D unresolved. Trimming shortened V by 5 bases and J by 2 bases, and 6 bases separated the two germline ends. The CDR3 sequence is 13 residues long. Germline V CDR1 and CDR2: SGHAT, FQNNGV. CDR3 region: CASSQSNTGELFF. The CDR3 DNA reads as TGTGCCAGCAGCCAATCTAACACCGGGGAGCTGTTTTTT.

The CDR3 DNA reads TGTGCCAGCAGCCCTTATGGGGGACTAGCGGGAGAACGTGTAAGGCAGTATTTT. This encodes CASSPYGGLAGERVRQYF. The V gene is TRBV7-8, the J gene TRBJ2-3; TRBD2 matches at 14 bases. V lost 5 bases to trimming and J lost 11 bases; unmatched junction nucleotides: 18. The CDR3 length is 18 residues. CDR1 is SGHVS, CDR2 FQNEAQ, per germline.